The next 10 T cell receptor beta chains were all read from a single sample in a study of molecular identifiers for immune sequencing clone quantification. MiXCR, run by TCRdb on the PCR reads, gives a single entry per CDR3 protein. The sample contains nearly 650,000 distinct CDR3 sequences, approximately 24% of which appear only once. Sequenced material: naive CD8+ T cells from blood, with Jurkat cell RNA spiked in. Subset described: FACS-sorted CD8+CD4-CCR7+CD45RA+ naive T cells. These receptors were collected from a human donor in good health. Some libraries in this study had Jurkat cell RNA spiked in.

The genes are TRBV13 and TRBJ2-1; the match to TRBD1 covers 7 bases. The germline gives CDR1 PRHDT, CDR2 FYEKMQ (reference sequence). V gave up 4 bases and J gave up 7 bases; unmatched junction bases: 10. This CDR3 has 15 amino acids. Written as DNA, the CDR3 is TGTGCCAGCAGCTCTCGACAGGGATTAGGTAATGAGCAGTTCTTC. It is translated as CASSSRQGLGNEQFF.

As concerns this clonotype: A single base separates this from a much larger clone, so it may be a read error. This CDR3 fails to terminate in the conserved phenylalanine or tryptophan, so it likely reflects a read error. This sequence joins TRBV30 and TRBJ2-3, with D tentatively TRBD2 (6 bases). The germline V and J ends were trimmed by 5 bases and 0 bases, with 12 bases remaining between them. Per germline, CDR1 GTSNPN and CDR2 SVGIG (reference sequence). The CDR3 spans 14 residues. CDR3 amino acids: CAWEEGTSTDTQYL. Written as DNA, the CDR3 is TGTGCCTGGGAGGAGGGGACCAGCACAGATACGCAGTATCTT.

This clonotype was seen a handful of times. The chain uses TRBV7-8 and TRBJ2-7; possibly TRBD2 for D (6 bases). The CDR3 has 16 amino acids. V was clipped by 5 bases and J by 1 base, with 18 bases between them. Germline CDR1 reads SGHVS; CDR2 reads FQNEAQ. The CDR3 sequence: CASSRPMSGTSYEQYF. The DNA of the CDR3 is TGTGCCAGCAGCAGGCCCATGTCAGGGACTTCCTACGAGCAGTACTTC.

With respect to this clonotype: A much larger clone differs by one base, so this may be a read error. The CDR3 does not close with the conserved phenylalanine or tryptophan, likely indicating a read error. The chain employs TRBV5-1 and TRBJ2-5; D is unresolved. CDR3 size: 14 residues. Germline CDR1 reads SGHRS; CDR2 reads YFSETQ. The V end lost 3 bases, the J end lost 0 bases, and 9 bases lay between the germline ends. For the CDR3, the DNA is TGCGCCAGCAGCTCGAGACGGTACCAAGAGACCCAGTACCTC. This codes for CASSSRRYQETQYL.

The rearrangement links TRBV27 to TRBJ2-5, with TRBD1 as a possible D gene (5 bases). The CDR3 consists of 12 residues. The V end lost 9 bases, the J end lost 7 bases, and 15 bases lay between the germline ends. Per the germline V gene, CDR1 is MNHEY and CDR2 is SMNVEV (reference sequence). The CDR3 spells CASNTRRGTQYF. As DNA, the CDR3 is TGTGCCAGTAACACCCGAAGGGGGACCCAGTACTTC.

The gene calls are TRBV9 and TRBJ2-2; no reliable D call. The length of the CDR3 is 16 residues. The ends were cut back, 3 bases at V and 4 bases at J, with 16 bases in the middle. Germline CDR1 is SGDLS and CDR2 is YYNGEE. CDR3 protein: CASSATPGPGTGELFF. CDR3 in DNA: TGTGCCAGCAGCGCTACCCCGGGTCCGGGCACCGGGGAGCTGTTTTTT.

In this sample, this clonotype turned up many times. The chain joins TRBV12-3 or TRBV12-4 to TRBJ2-3; 14 nucleotides match TRBD2. The CDR3 has 16 residues. The trim removed 5 bases at V and 4 bases at J, leaving 5 bases unmatched. For the CDR3, the DNA is TGTGCCAGCAGTGTGGGACTAGCGGGAGTCGCAGATACGCAGTATTTT. This sequence encodes CASSVGLAGVADTQYF.

This clonotype was recorded at least ten times. The chain recombines TRBV29-1 with TRBJ1-1; D perhaps matches TRBD1 (5 bases). V was clipped by 4 bases and J by 5 bases, with 23 bases between them. There are 16 residues in the CDR3. Germline CDR1 and CDR2: SQVTM and ANQGSEA. CDR3 protein: CSVVGGAGGFRTEAFF. DNA of the CDR3: TGCAGCGTTGTAGGTGGGGCTGGCGGGTTCCGGACTGAAGCTTTCTTT.

V gene TRBV28 combines with J gene TRBJ1-4; perhaps TRBD1 as D (5 bases). Trimming shortened V by 6 bases and J by 5 bases, and 19 bases separated the two germline ends. Germline V gene sequence: CDR1 MDHEN, CDR2 SYDVKM. The CDR3 loop spans 16 amino acids. The CDR3 spells CASREDRTQWNEKLFF. CDR3 nucleotides: TGTGCCAGCAGGGAAGACAGAACCCAATGGAATGAAAAACTGTTTTTT.

This clonotype was seen many times. The chain has TRBV20-1 and TRBJ2-5; no reliable D call. This CDR3 is 13 amino acids long. Germline CDR1 and CDR2: DFQATT and SNEGSKA (reference sequence). Trimming removed 6 bases from V and 3 bases from J, with 14 bases in between. For the CDR3, the DNA is TGCAGTGCGAGTCCCCCCGGAAAAGAGACCCAGTACTTC. Protein sequence: CSASPPGKETQYF.